These T cell receptor beta chains were read from a single sample in a study of metastatic and nonmetastatic thyroid tumors. TCRdb used MiXCR to call clones anew from the PCR reads. The sample has about 40,000 clones, roughly 31% seen once. Sequencing used blood. The source is a male donor with papillary thyroid cancer or a benign thyroid nodule (not recorded which). Some clones in this sample may be carry-over from other donors' samples. Both conserved end residues are part of each CDR3. The D gene is left open where the match is weak. Some rows have no size entry. The others give once, few or many, or a class for an expanded clone.

few	.	TRBV6-1	TRBJ1-4	CANSTWFGGTNEKLFF	TGTGCCAACAGCACATGGTTTGGGGGTACTAATGAAAAACTGTTTTTT
medium-sized	.	TRBV28	TRBJ2-1	CASSSPLGGNEQFF	TGTGCCAGCAGTTCTCCTCTGGGCGGCAATGAGCAGTTCTTC
few	.	TRBV28	TRBJ2-7	CASSPPDSLGIYEQYF	TGTGCCAGCAGTCCCCCCGATAGCCTTGGGATTTACGAGCAGTACTTC
many	TRBD2	TRBV11-2	TRBJ2-3	CASSLGSMAGAEDTQYF	TGTGCCAGCAGCTTAGGGTCTATGGCGGGAGCCGAAGATACGCAGTATTTT
many	TRBD1	TRBV6-5	TRBJ2-1	CASSYPDRGGYNEQFF	TGTGCCAGCAGTTACCCGGACAGGGGGGGCTACAATGAGCAGTTCTTC
few	TRBD1	TRBV28	TRBJ2-7	CAIILSGTGHNEHYF	TGTGCCATCATCCTTTCGGGGACAGGGCACAACGAGCACTACTTC
.	.	TRBV20-1	TRBJ2-1	CSPSPGTVYNEQFF	TGCAGTCCCTCACCCGGTACGGTCTACAATGAGCAGTTCTTC
.	.	TRBV28	TRBJ2-7	CASSLVFGSFNEQYF	TGTGCCAGCAGTTTGGTCTTCGGATCTTTTAACGAGCAGTACTTC
.	.	TRBV10-2	TRBJ2-1	CASMVENSYNEQFF	TGCGCCAGCATGGTGGAGAACTCCTACAATGAGCAGTTCTTC
.	TRBD2	TRBV6-1	TRBJ2-3	CASSEKMTSLADTDTQYF	TGTGCCAGCAGTGAAAAGATGACGTCACTAGCGGACACAGATACGCAGTATTTT
many	.	TRBV6-2/TRBV6-3	TRBJ1-5	CATYGHYSNQPQHF	TGTGCCACTTACGGACACTATAGCAATCAGCCCCAGCATTTT
few	TRBD1	TRBV6-2/TRBV6-3	TRBJ1-1	CASSYPGPRGRTEAFF	TGTGCCAGCAGTTACCCCGGTCCCAGGGGGAGGACTGAAGCTTTCTTT
many	.	TRBV6-1	TRBJ2-1	CASRPDGGDEQFF	TGTGCCAGCAGACCTGATGGGGGCGATGAGCAGTTCTTC
.	TRBD2	TRBV20-1	TRBJ2-1	CSARGQRENNEQFF	TGCAGTGCTAGAGGCCAGCGGGAGAACAATGAGCAGTTCTTC
many	.	TRBV27	TRBJ2-2	CASTLAENTGELFF	TGTGCCAGCACCTTGGCCGAGAACACCGGGGAGCTGTTTTTT
.	TRBD1	TRBV5-1	TRBJ1-6	CASSLPGTGSSPLHF	TGCGCCAGCAGCTTGCCTGGGACAGGGAGTTCACCCCTCCACTTT
.	.	TRBV28	TRBJ1-5	CTSSYLVVFCGTYQPQHF	TGTACCAGCAGTTATCTGGTGGTATTTTGTGGCACGTATCAGCCCCAGCATTTT
.	TRBD2	TRBV2	TRBJ2-1	CASSRTSGRSSYNEQFF	TGTGCCAGCAGTCGGACTAGCGGGAGGTCCTCCTACAATGAGCAGTTCTTC
.	TRBD1	TRBV12-3/TRBV12-4	TRBJ2-7	CASSSHGTGFNEQYF	TGTGCCAGCAGTTCCCACGGGACAGGGTTCAACGAGCAGTACTTC
many	TRBD1	TRBV5-1	TRBJ2-7	CASSLVPMGQVVEQYF	TGCGCCAGCAGCTTGGTCCCAATGGGACAGGTAGTCGAGCAGTACTTC
.	.	TRBV11-2	TRBJ2-1	CASSLRQGGEQFF	TGTGCCAGCAGCTTAAGGCAGGGGGGCGAGCAGTTCTTC
.	.	TRBV27	TRBJ1-5	CASSYTHDSNQPQHF	TGTGCCAGCAGTTATACCCACGATAGCAATCAGCCCCAGCATTTT
few	.	TRBV27	TRBJ2-5	CASSTYVEYLGKETQYF	TGTGCCAGCAGTACCTACGTCGAATATCTCGGGAAAGAGACCCAGTACTTC
many	.	TRBV10-3	TRBJ2-5	CAISESFGEETQYF	TGTGCCATCAGTGAGTCGTTCGGGGAAGAGACCCAGTACTTC
many	TRBD2	TRBV4-2	TRBJ2-1	CASSQGASGDNEQFF	TGTGCCAGCAGCCAAGGGGCTAGCGGAGACAATGAGCAGTTCTTC
few	.	TRBV12-3/TRBV12-4	TRBJ1-5	CASILQGSSQPQHF	TGTGCCAGCATTCTACAGGGATCTAGTCAGCCCCAGCATTTT
many	TRBD1	TRBV20-1	TRBJ2-7	CSARRQGLEQYF	TGCAGTGCTAGAAGACAGGGGCTCGAGCAGTACTTC
many	.	TRBV29-1	TRBJ1-6	CSVHSLGRVSSPLHF	TGCAGCGTTCATTCTCTGGGCAGGGTCAGTTCACCCCTCCACTTT
many	.	TRBV2	TRBJ2-7	CASSNSQPARLDEQYF	TGTGCCAGCAGTAACTCCCAGCCGGCCCGCCTTGACGAGCAGTACTTC
.	.	TRBV25-1	TRBJ1-2	CASSEYWSDGYTF	TGTGCCAGCAGTGAATATTGGTCGGATGGCTACACCTTC
medium-sized	TRBD1	TRBV28	TRBJ2-7	CASRKTGGSYEQYF	TGTGCCAGCAGGAAAACAGGGGGCTCCTACGAGCAGTACTTC
medium-sized	TRBD1	TRBV30	TRBJ1-3	CAWSVRDRGSGNTIYF	TGTGCCTGGAGTGTCCGGGACAGGGGGTCAGGAAACACCATATATTTT
many	TRBD1	TRBV18	TRBJ1-1	CASSPDRVNTEAFF	TGTGCCAGCTCACCAGACAGGGTTAACACTGAAGCTTTCTTT
many	TRBD2	TRBV29-1	TRBJ2-7	CSVERGVYEQYF	TGCAGCGTTGAACGGGGGGTCTACGAGCAGTACTTC
many	.	TRBV9	TRBJ1-6	CASSVEGAGGSPLHF	TGTGCCAGCAGCGTCGAAGGTGCCGGGGGGTCACCCCTCCACTTT
many	.	TRBV3-1	TRBJ1-1	CASTLDGLNTEAFF	TGTGCCAGCACCCTGGACGGCTTGAACACTGAAGCTTTCTTT
many	TRBD1	TRBV6-1	TRBJ1-1	CASHPGQGAETEAFF	TGTGCCAGTCATCCGGGACAGGGGGCCGAGACTGAAGCTTTCTTT
.	TRBD1	TRBV20-1	TRBJ1-2	CSARDDRASSYGYTF	TGCAGTGCTAGAGATGACAGGGCATCTAGCTATGGCTACACCTTC
once	.	TRBV4-1	TRBJ1-2	CDSSQEMGAIGGYTF	TGCGACAGTAGCCAAGAGATGGGAGCTATTGGGGGCTACACCTTC
many	TRBD2	TRBV5-1	TRBJ2-3	CASSLALIAGRSTDTQYF	TGCGCCAGCAGCTTGGCCCTGATAGCGGGACGTAGCACAGATACGCAGTATTTT
many	TRBD1	TRBV7-6	TRBJ1-2	CASSPQTGNYGYTF	TGTGCCAGCAGCCCCCAGACAGGGAACTATGGCTACACCTTC
few	.	TRBV6-1	TRBJ1-4	CASSGLGALREKLFF	TGTGCCAGCAGCGGGCTGGGTGCCCTAAGGGAAAAACTGTTTTTT
.	.	TRBV6-2/TRBV6-3	TRBJ2-7	CASSQQGVRYEQYF	TGTGCCAGCAGCCAACAGGGAGTAAGGTACGAGCAGTACTTC
.	TRBD1	TRBV20-1	TRBJ2-7	CSAREGQGDEQYF	TGCAGTGCTAGAGAAGGACAGGGGGACGAGCAGTACTTC
many	TRBD1	TRBV29-1	TRBJ1-5	CSVGPRQGSSSNQPQHF	TGCAGCGTTGGTCCCCGACAGGGCTCCTCTAGCAATCAGCCCCAGCATTTT